A single sample gave rise to the 17 T cell receptor beta chains below, sequenced in a study of cytomegalovirus exposure and HLA in healthy donors. Amplification used 60 Vbeta primers and 13 Jbeta primers. The assay was immunoSEQ multiplex PCR, and TCRdb's table has in-frame clones only and misses some. Of around 54,000 clones listed, roughly 75% are singletons. Sequencing used PBMCs. The receptors here all came from a man aged 25-40 years in good health and CMV-seropositive.

V gene TRBV11-2 combines with J gene TRBJ1-1; D is uncertain. V lost 0 bases and J 0 bases, leaving 14 bases between the germline ends. The CDR3 consists of 17 residues. CDR1 is SGHAT, CDR2 FQNNGV, per germline. Here the CDR3 reads CASSLDFRRQLNTEAFF. The CDR3 DNA is TGTGCCAGCAGCTTAGATTTTAGGCGGCAGTTGAACACTGAAGCTTTCTTT.

This chain uses TRBV21-1 with TRBJ1-1. TRBV21-1 corresponds to a pseudogene. This CDR3 comprises 15 residues. This CDR3 reads CASSDDSRMNTEAFF. CDR3 bases: TGTGCCAGCAGCGATGACTCAAGGATGAACACTGAAGCTTTCTTT.

The chain is built from TRBV18 and TRBJ1-4, with no clear D. The CDR3 has 14 residues. Trimming left V 5 bases short and J 7 bases short, with 14 bases between. From germline, CDR1 is KGHSH and CDR2 LQKENI. CDR3 sequence: CASSSGRPPEKLFF. DNA for the CDR3: TGTGCCAGCTCATCCGGGAGGCCTCCTGAAAAACTGTTTTTT.

This clone was seen more than once but under ten times. V and J are TRBV5-6 and TRBJ1-6, with a weak D call TRBD1 (6 bases). The germline V and J ends were trimmed by 0 bases and 8 bases, with 12 bases remaining between them. In germline, CDR1 is SGHDT, CDR2 YYEEEE. The CDR3 sequence is 15 residues long. The CDR3 loop reads CASSLALGAHSPLHF. In DNA, the CDR3 is TGTGCCAGCAGCTTGGCTCTGGGGGCTCATTCACCCCTCCACTTT.

V usage is TRBV6-5 and J usage is TRBJ1-6; possible D gene TRBD1, 5 bases. Trimming left V 9 bases short and J 7 bases short, with 10 bases between. CDR3 length: 12 residues. Germline loops: CDR1 MNHEY, CDR2 SVGAGI. CDR3: CASRQTNSPLHF. The CDR3 nucleotides are TGTGCCAGTCGACAGACCAATTCACCCCTCCACTTT.

The rearrangement joins TRBV6-6 to TRBJ1-2, with D uncertain. Germline assignment: CDR1 MNHNY and CDR2 SVGAGI (reference sequence). V gave up 6 bases and J gave up 4 bases, with 9 bases separating them. This CDR3 has 12 amino acids. The CDR3 reads CASSPGGYGYTF. The CDR3 region has the DNA TGTGCCAGCAGCCCGGGAGGCTATGGCTACACCTTC.

This rearrangement joins TRBV6-4 to TRBJ2-3; 7 bases match TRBD2. The CDR3 spans 15 residues. V was pared by 3 bases and J by 11 bases, with 14 bases of the junction left unmatched. CDR1 and CDR2 (germline): MRHNA, SNTAGT. Here the CDR3 reads CASSERAGISREQYF. For the CDR3, the DNA is TGTGCCAGCAGTGAGCGAGCGGGGATTTCCCGAGAGCAGTATTTT.

The genes are TRBV30 and TRBJ2-5; D possibly corresponds to TRBD2 (6 bases). This CDR3 contains 13 residues. V was cut by 1 base and J by 5 bases, with 11 bases left in between. Looked up from germline, CDR1 is GTSNPN and CDR2 is SVGIG (reference sequence). CDR3 amino acids: CAWSGGRKETQYF. The CDR3 DNA follows: TGTGCCTGGAGTGGGGGGAGGAAGGAGACCCAGTACTTC.

This sequence joins TRBV19 and TRBJ2-6; tentatively, D is TRBD1 (5 bases). V was trimmed by 7 bases and J by 0 bases, leaving 19 bases between them. Germline CDR1 and CDR2: LNHDA and SQIVND (reference sequence). The CDR3 covers 18 residues. The CDR3 loop reads CASTAGAGHTSGANVLTF. In DNA form, the CDR3 reads TGTGCCAGTACCGCCGGCGCAGGGCATACCTCTGGGGCCAACGTCCTGACTTTC.

The chain is built from TRBV18 and TRBJ2-7; maybe TRBD1 (6 bases). Germline loops: CDR1 KGHSH, CDR2 LQKENI. Trimming removed 4 bases from V and 1 base from J, with 17 bases in between. The CDR3 spans 16 residues. The CDR3 loop is CASSHVQQGFSYEQYF. CDR3 bases: TGTGCCAGCTCACACGTCCAACAGGGTTTTTCCTACGAGCAGTACTTC. The full variable domain, in which reference TRBV18 and TRBJ2-7 provide the parts outside the CDR3, is NAGVMQNPRHLVRRRGQEARLRCSPMKGHSHVYWYRQLPEEGLKFMVYLQKENIIDESGMPKERFSAEFPKEGPSILRIQQVVRGDSAAYFCASSHVQQGFSYEQYFGPGTRLTVT.

V usage is TRBV5-1 and J usage is TRBJ2-1, with 8 positions matching TRBD2. The CDR3 is 16 amino acids. V gave up 0 bases and J gave up 3 bases; unmatched junction bases: 5. CDR1 and CDR2 from the germline V gene are SGHRS and YFSETQ. CDR3 bases: TGCGCCAGCAGCTTGGAGGGCGCGGGGGGCTACAATGAGCAGTTCTTC. Translating it yields CASSLEGAGGYNEQFF.

This chain links TRBV29-1 with TRBJ2-5; D uncertain. With 8 bases removed from V and 2 bases from J, the gap between germline ends came to 18 bases. Germline V gene lookup returns CDR1 SQVTM and CDR2 ANQGSEA. This CDR3 spans 14 amino acids. The CDR3 nucleotides are TGCAGCTCCCGGCGATCAGCGTTACAAGAGACCCAGTACTTC. Residues: CSSRRSALQETQYF.

This clone appeared a few times. V is TRBV10-1 and J is TRBJ1-4; 9 nucleotides align to TRBD1. The CDR3 is 13 amino acids. CDR1 and CDR2 from the germline V gene are WNHNN and SYGVQD (reference sequence). V trimming: 6 bases; J trimming: 8 bases; junction bases outside the gene matches: 4. CDR3 bases: TGCGCCAGCAGCGGGACAGGGCAAGAAAAACTGTTTTTT. This gives the protein CASSGTGQEKLFF.

This clone was seen a single time. This CDR3 is also generated by other DNA sequences in the sample. The chain joins TRBV5-6 to TRBJ1-2; 7 bases match TRBD1. CDR1 and CDR2 (germline): SGHDT, YYEEEE. The V gene end was trimmed by 3 bases and the J gene end by 2 bases; junction bases not matched to a gene: 1. This CDR3 is 13 amino acids long. CDR3 bases: TGTGCCAGCAGCTCGACAGGGAACTATGGCTACACCTTC. This encodes CASSSTGNYGYTF.

V gene TRBV5-4 combines with J gene TRBJ1-2, with a weak D call TRBD1 (6 bases). V dropped 4 bases and J dropped 4 bases, with 17 bases sitting between them. The CDR3 totals 15 residues. CDR1 SGHNT and CDR2 YYREEE come from the germline V gene (reference sequence). The CDR3 coding sequence is TGTGCCAGCAGCCCAGGGTGGGACACCAGCTATGGCTACACCTTC. It specifies CASSPGWDTSYGYTF.

The rearrangement uses TRBV5-4 and TRBJ2-2; 9 nucleotides agree with TRBD2. V shed 4 bases and J 7 bases; nucleotides not matched to a gene: 11. The CDR3 is 16 residues long. The germline gives CDR1 SGHNT, CDR2 YYREEE (reference sequence). For the CDR3, the DNA is TGTGCCAGCAGCCCCGGAACCGGGACTAGCAACGGGGAGCTGTTTTTT. Translating it yields CASSPGTGTSNGELFF. The whole variable domain, remainder taken from reference TRBV5-4 and TRBJ2-2, is ETGVTQSPTHLIKTRGQQVTLRCSSQSGHNTVSWYQQALGQGPQFIFQYYREEENGRGNFPPRFSGLQFPNYSSELNVNALELDDSALYLCASSPGTGTSNGELFFGEGSRLTVL.

The genes are TRBV6-1 and TRBJ1-1, with D maybe TRBD1 (5 bases). CDR3 length: 14 residues. CDR1 is MNHNS and CDR2 is SASEGT in the germline V gene. Trimming took 6 bases from V and 2 from J, leaving 13 bases between them. In DNA, the CDR3 is TGTGCCAGCAGGCCCGCGGGGCCTAACACTGAAGCTTTCTTT. Its translation: CASRPAGPNTEAFF.